This T cell receptor beta chain was recorded in a study of post-analysis software for immune sequencing data. Study conclusions and caveats: When patients were compared with controls, a handful of TRBV segments were more frequent, TRBV5-6, TRBV5-1 and TRBV20-1 among them. Strong same-batch co-clustering of samples appeared with F measure clustering.

This clonotype was detected only a few times. Its specificity is not known. Researchers reported that TCR beta cDNA libraries carried unique molecular identifiers. There were roughly 0.95 to 10 million T cells, and about 500,000 cDNA molecules came from them. TCRdb re-analysed the PCR reads in MiXCR, keeping a single row per CDR3 protein. The sample lists roughly 730,000 distinct CDR3 sequences; 25% to 30% were seen once. V was clipped by 4 bases and J by 4 bases, with 14 bases between them. This CDR3 comprises 15 residues. Germline CDR1 is SGHAT and CDR2 is FQNNGV. The V and J genes are TRBV11-2 and TRBJ2-1; D may be TRBD1 (6 bases). Sequencing was performed on blood. The source of this sequence is a girl aged 5-17 years with multiple sclerosis. DNA of the CDR3: TGTGCCAGCAGCTCCTATATCCAGGGGTACAATGAGCAGTTCTTC. Amino acids: CASSSYIQGYNEQFF.